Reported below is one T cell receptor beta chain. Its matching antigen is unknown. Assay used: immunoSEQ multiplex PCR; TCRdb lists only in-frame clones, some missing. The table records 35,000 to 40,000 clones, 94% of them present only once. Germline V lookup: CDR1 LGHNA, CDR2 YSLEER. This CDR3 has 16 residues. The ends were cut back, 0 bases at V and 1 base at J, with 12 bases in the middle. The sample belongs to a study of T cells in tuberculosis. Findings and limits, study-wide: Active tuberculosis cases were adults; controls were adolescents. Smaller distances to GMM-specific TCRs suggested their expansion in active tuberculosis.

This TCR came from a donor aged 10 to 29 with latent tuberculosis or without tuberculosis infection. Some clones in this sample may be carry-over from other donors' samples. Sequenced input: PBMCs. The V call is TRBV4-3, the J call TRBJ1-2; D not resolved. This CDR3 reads CASSQDYGRINYGYTF. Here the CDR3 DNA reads TGCGCCAGCAGCCAAGATTATGGCAGAATTAACTATGGCTACACCTTC.